The 4 T cell receptor beta chains presented below share a single source sample, sequenced in a study of T cell repertoires in cytomegalovirus infection (dated by TCRdb to about 2019). Sequencing took place on an Illumina HiSeq 1500. TCRdb cleaned the public reads at Q25 with fastp, built clones with MiXCR and kept in-frame beta chains. Each entry is one CDR3 protein sequence, shown with its most common DNA and genes. Present in this sample are 800,000 to 950,000 distinct CDR3 sequences, 30% to 35% of which were seen just once. Together, the top ten hold roughly 12% of the sample. This specimen's treatment or condition label, per the study, means: in vitro stimulation with specific CMV peptide epitopes to enrich CMV-specific T cells. These receptors' targets are unknown. Specimen: cultured CD8+ T cells from PBMCs, collected from culture after CMV antigen stimulation. Receptors originate from a human donor in good health (CMV status not recorded). Some clones in this sample may be carry-over from other donors' samples.

The chain has TRBV12-3 or TRBV12-4 and TRBJ1-5; D is uncertain. Trimming left V 5 bases short and J 4 bases short, with 18 bases between. The CDR3 totals 16 residues. The CDR3 protein is CASSLGPRPPNQPQHF. CDR3 nucleotides: TGTGCCAGCAGTCTGGGCCCCCGCCCGCCGAATCAGCCCCAGCATTTT.

This clonotype has only a few counts. The chain uses TRBV6-6 and TRBJ2-1; TRBD1 aligns across 7 bases. V dropped 7 bases and J dropped 5; count of bases not matched to a gene: 11. This CDR3 contains 15 residues. Per the germline V gene, CDR1 is MNHNY and CDR2 is SVGAGI (reference sequence). CDR3 amino acids: CASIIRRDSHNEQFF. The CDR3 DNA reads as TGTGCCAGCATTATTCGCCGGGACAGTCACAATGAGCAGTTCTTC.

The V call is TRBV2, the J call TRBJ1-1; 8 bases match TRBD1. CDR1 and CDR2 from the germline V gene are SNHLY and FYNNEI. The V and J ends lost 3 bases and 5 bases, in that order; junction bases with no gene match: 8. The CDR3 loop spans 15 amino acids. CDR3 region: CASSDETGGGTEAFF. The CDR3 DNA reads TGTGCCAGCAGTGATGAAACAGGGGGAGGGACTGAAGCTTTCTTT.

This clonotype was picked up a small number of times. V usage is TRBV2 and J usage is TRBJ2-2, with no clear D. This CDR3 has 14 residues. Trimming pared 1 base from V and 4 bases from J, leaving 7 bases between. Looked up from germline, CDR1 is SNHLY and CDR2 is FYNNEI. The CDR3 is CASSEVMTTGELFF. Here the CDR3 DNA reads TGTGCCAGCAGTGAAGTCATGACCACCGGGGAGCTGTTTTTT.